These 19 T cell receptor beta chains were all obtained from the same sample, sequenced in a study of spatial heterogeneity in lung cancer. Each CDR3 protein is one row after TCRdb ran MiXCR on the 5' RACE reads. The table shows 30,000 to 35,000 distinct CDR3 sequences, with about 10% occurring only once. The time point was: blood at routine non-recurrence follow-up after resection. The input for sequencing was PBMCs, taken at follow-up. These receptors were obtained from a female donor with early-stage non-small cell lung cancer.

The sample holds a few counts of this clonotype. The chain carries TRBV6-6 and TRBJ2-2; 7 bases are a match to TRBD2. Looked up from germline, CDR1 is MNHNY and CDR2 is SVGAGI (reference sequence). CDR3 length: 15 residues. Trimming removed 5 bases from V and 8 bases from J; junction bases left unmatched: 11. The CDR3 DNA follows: TGTGCCAGCAGTGGCGGGGGAGTGGTAACGGGGGAGCTGTTTTTT. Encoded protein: CASSGGGVVTGELFF.

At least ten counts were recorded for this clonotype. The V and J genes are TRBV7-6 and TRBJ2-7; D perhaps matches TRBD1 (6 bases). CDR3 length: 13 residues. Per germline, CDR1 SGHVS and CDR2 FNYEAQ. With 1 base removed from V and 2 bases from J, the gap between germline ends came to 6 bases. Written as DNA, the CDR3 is TGTGCCAGCAGCTTAGGGACAGCCTACGAGCAGTACTTC. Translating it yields CASSLGTAYEQYF.

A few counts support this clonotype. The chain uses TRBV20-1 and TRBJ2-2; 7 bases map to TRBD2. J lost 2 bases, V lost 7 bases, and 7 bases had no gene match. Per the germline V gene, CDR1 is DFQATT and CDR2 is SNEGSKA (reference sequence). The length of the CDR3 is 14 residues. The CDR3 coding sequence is TGCAGTGTCTCCTCGGGGGGTAACACCGGGGAGCTGTTTTTT. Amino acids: CSVSSGGNTGELFF.

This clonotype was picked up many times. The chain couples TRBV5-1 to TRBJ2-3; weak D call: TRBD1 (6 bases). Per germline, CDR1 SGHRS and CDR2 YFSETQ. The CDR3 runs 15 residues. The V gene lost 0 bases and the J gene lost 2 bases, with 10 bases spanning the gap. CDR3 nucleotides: TGCGCCAGCAGCTTGGTGGGGGCCCACACAGATACGCAGTATTTT. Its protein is CASSLVGAHTDTQYF.

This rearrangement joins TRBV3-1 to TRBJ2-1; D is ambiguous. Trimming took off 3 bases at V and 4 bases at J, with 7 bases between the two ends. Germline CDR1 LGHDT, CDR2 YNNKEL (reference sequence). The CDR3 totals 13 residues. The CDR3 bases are TGTGCCAGCAGCCAGCCGTGGTACAATGAGCAGTTCTTC. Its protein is CASSQPWYNEQFF.

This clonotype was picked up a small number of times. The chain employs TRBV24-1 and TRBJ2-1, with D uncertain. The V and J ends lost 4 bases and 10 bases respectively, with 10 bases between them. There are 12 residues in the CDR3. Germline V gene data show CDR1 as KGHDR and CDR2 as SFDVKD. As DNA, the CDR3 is TGTGCCACCAGTGACCACAAGGGAGAGCAGTTCTTC. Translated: CATSDHKGEQFF.

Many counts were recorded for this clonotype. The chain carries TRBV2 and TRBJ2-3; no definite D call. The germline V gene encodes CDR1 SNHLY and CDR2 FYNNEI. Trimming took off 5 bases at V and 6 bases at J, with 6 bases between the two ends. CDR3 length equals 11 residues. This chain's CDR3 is CASSTQDTQYF. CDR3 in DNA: TGTGCCAGCAGTACCCAGGATACGCAGTATTTT. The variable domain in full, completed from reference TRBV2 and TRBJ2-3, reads EPEVTQTPSHQVTQMGQEVILRCVPISNHLYFYWYRQILGQKVEFLVSFYNNEISEKSEIFDDQFSVERPDGSNFTLKIRSTKLEDSAMYFCASSTQDTQYFGPGTRLTVL.

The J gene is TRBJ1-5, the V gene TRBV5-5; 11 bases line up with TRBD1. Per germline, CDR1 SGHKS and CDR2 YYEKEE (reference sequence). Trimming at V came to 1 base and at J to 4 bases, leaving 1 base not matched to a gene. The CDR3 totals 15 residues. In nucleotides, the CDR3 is TGTGCCAGCAGCTTGAGGGACAGGGGGAATCAGCCCCAGCATTTT. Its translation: CASSLRDRGNQPQHF. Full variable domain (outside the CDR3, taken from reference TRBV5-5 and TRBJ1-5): DAGVTQSPTHLIKTRGQQVTLRCSPISGHKSVSWYQQVLGQGPQFIFQYYEKEERGRGNFPDRFSARQFPNYSSELNVNALLLGDSALYLCASSLRDRGNQPQHFGDGTRLSIL.

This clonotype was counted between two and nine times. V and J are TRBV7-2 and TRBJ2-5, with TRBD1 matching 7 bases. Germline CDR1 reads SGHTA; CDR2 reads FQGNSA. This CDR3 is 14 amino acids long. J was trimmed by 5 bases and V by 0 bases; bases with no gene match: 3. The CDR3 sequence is CASSLAGQRETQYF. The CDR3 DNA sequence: TGTGCCAGCAGCTTAGCGGGACAGCGGGAGACCCAGTACTTC.

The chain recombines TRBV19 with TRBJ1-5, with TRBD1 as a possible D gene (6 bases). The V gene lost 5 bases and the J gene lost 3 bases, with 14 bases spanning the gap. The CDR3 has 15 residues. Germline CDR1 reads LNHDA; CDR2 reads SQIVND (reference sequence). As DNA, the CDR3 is TGTGCCAGTAGTCCCGGGACATCCATCAATCAGCCCCAGCATTTT. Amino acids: CASSPGTSINQPQHF.

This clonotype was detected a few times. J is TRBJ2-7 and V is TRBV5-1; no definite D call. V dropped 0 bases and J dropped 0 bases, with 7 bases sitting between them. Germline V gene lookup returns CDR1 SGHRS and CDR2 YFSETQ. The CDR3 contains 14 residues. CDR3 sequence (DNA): TGCGCCAGCAGCTTGGCCCCAGCCTCCTACGAGCAGTACTTC. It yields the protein CASSLAPASYEQYF.

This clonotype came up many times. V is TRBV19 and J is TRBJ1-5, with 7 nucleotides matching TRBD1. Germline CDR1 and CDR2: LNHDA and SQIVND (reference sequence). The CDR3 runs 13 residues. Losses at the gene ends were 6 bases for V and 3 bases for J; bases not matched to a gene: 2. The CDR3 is CASSDRANQPQHF. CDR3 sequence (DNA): TGTGCCAGTAGCGACAGGGCCAATCAGCCCCAGCATTTT.

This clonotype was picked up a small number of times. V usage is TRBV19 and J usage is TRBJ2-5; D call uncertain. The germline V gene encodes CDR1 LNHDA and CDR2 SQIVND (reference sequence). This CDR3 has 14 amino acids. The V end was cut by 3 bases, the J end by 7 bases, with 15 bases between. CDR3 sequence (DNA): TGTGCCAGTAGTATCGCCACTGGACCGGGGACCCAGTACTTC. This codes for CASSIATGPGTQYF.

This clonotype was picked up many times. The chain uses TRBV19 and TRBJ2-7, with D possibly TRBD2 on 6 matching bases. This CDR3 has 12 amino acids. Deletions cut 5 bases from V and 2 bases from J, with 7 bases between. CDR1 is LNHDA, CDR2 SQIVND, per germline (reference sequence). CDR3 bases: TGTGCCAGTAGTCCGGGGGCCTACGAGCAGTACTTC. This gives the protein CASSPGAYEQYF.

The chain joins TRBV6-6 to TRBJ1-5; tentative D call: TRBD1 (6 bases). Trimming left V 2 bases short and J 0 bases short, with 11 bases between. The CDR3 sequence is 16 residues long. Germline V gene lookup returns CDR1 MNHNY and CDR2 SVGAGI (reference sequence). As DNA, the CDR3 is TGTGCCAGCAGTTACCCTGGACAGTATAGCAATCAGCCCCAGCATTTT. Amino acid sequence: CASSYPGQYSNQPQHF.

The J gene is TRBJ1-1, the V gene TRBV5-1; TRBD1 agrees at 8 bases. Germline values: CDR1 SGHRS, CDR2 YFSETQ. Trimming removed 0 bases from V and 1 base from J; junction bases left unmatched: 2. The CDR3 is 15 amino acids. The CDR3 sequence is CASSLGGQGNTEAFF. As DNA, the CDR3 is TGCGCCAGCAGCTTGGGCGGACAGGGGAACACTGAAGCTTTCTTT. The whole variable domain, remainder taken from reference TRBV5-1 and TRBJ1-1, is KAGVTQTPRYLIKTRGQQVTLSCSPISGHRSVSWYQQTPGQGLQFLFEYFSETQRNKGNFPGRFSGRQFSNSRSEMNVSTLELGDSALYLCASSLGGQGNTEAFFGQGTRLTVV.

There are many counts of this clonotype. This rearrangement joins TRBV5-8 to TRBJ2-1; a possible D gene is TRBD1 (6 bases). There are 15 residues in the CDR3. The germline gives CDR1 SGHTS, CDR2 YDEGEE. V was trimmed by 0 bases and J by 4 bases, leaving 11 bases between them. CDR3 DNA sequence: TGTGCCAGCAGCTTGGGGACAGCTAAATACAATGAGCAGTTCTTC. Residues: CASSLGTAKYNEQFF.

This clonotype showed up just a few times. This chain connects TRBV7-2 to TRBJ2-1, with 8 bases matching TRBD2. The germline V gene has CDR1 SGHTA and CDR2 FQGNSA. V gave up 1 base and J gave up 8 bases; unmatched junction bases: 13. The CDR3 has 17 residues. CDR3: CASSLVPRGAGGDEQFF. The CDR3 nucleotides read TGTGCCAGCAGCTTAGTTCCGCGGGGGGCCGGAGGCGATGAGCAGTTCTTC.

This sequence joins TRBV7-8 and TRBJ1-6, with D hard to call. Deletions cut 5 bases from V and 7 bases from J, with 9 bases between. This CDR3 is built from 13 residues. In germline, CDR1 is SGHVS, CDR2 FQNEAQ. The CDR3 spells CASSPDWNSPLHF. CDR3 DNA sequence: TGTGCCAGCAGCCCTGACTGGAATTCACCCCTCCACTTT. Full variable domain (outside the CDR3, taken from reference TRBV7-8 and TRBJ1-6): GAGVSQSPRYKVAKRGQDVALRCDPISGHVSLFWYQQALGQGPEFLTYFQNEAQLDKSGLPSDRFFAERPEGSVSTLKIQRTQQEDSAVYLCASSPDWNSPLHFGNGTRLTVT.